Below, 3 T cell receptor beta chains from the same sample are listed, as sequenced in a study of response to subunit inactivated influenza vaccine (dated by TCRdb to 2016 to 2019). Libraries were made using RT-PCR. Sequencing relied on an Illumina HiSeq 2500. The public reads were reanalyzed by TCRdb: fastp trimming at Q25, MiXCR alignment, in-frame beta chains only. When rows share a CDR3 protein, they turn into one entry using the most common DNA and genes. The sample table lists some 520,000 distinct CDR3 sequences, 16% of them with a count of one. The ten largest clones add up to 2.5% to 3.5% of the sample. This material consisted of CD4+ T cells sorted from PBMCs, taken about 23 months after vaccination. These receptors came from a man aged 45 to 75 who received an inactivated influenza vaccine. Donor details come from another sample of the same person, matched by shared clones.

There are many counts of this clonotype. This sequence joins TRBV4-3 and TRBJ2-1, with 16 bases that match TRBD2. The CDR3 contains 18 residues. Germline loops: CDR1 LGHNA, CDR2 YSLEER. The junction had 10 bases not matched to a gene; V was cut back by 5 bases and J by 6 bases. CDR3 region: CASSRTGTSGRGGNEQFF. Here the CDR3 DNA reads TGCGCCAGCAGCAGAACCGGGACTAGCGGGAGGGGAGGCAATGAGCAGTTCTTC.

This clonotype was counted a few times. The gene calls are TRBV20-1 and TRBJ1-5, with D hard to call. Germline V gene sequence: CDR1 DFQATT, CDR2 SNEGSKA (reference sequence). CDR3 size: 14 residues. The V end was cut by 6 bases, the J end by 0 bases, with 12 bases between. Here the CDR3 reads CSAPRADSNQPQHF. The CDR3 region has the DNA TGCAGTGCGCCCCGGGCCGATAGCAATCAGCCCCAGCATTTT.

This clonotype was detected ten times or more. The chain joins TRBV19 to TRBJ1-1; a possible D gene is TRBD1 (6 bases). There are 14 residues in the CDR3. Germline V gene data show CDR1 as LNHDA and CDR2 as SQIVND (reference sequence). V lost 6 bases, J lost 1 base, and 12 bases lay in between. The CDR3 region has the DNA TGTGCCAGTAGAGCACAGGGAACGAACACTGAAGCTTTCTTT. Translated, it gives CASRAQGTNTEAFF.